This entry lists 6 T cell receptor beta chains sequenced from one sample in a study of lymphopenia after photon versus proton radiotherapy. Clones were read by immunoSEQ multiplex PCR, and TCRdb kept only the in-frame ones, dropping some. Here the sample spans 150,000 to 200,000 clones, approximately 90% being singletons. Here the sequenced sample was peripheral blood, taken from a patient treated with photon-based radiotherapy. These receptors all come from a man aged 45-65 years with gastric cancer.

The chain is built from TRBV7-2 and TRBJ2-3; D perhaps matches TRBD1 (5 bases). Germline CDR1 SGHTA, CDR2 FQGNSA. This CDR3 is built from 14 residues. V dropped 3 bases and J dropped 3 bases, with 10 bases sitting between them. The CDR3 is CASSLGRTTDTQYF. The CDR3 nucleotides are TGTGCCAGCAGCTTGGGGCGAACGACAGATACGCAGTATTTT.

The chain has TRBV11-3 and TRBJ2-3; 10 bases line up with TRBD2. V gave up 4 bases and J gave up 6 bases; unmatched junction bases: 7. The CDR3 has 15 residues. CDR1 and CDR2 (germline): SGHNT, YENEEA. CDR3 sequence reads: CASSSRLAGGDTQYF. CDR3 sequence (DNA): TGTGCCAGCAGCTCCCGACTAGCGGGTGGTGATACGCAGTATTTT.

V usage is TRBV19 and J usage is TRBJ2-2, with D perhaps TRBD2 (5 bases). The CDR3 loop spans 16 amino acids. Trimming removed 5 bases from V and 7 bases from J, with 20 bases in between. Looked up from germline, CDR1 is LNHDA and CDR2 is SQIVND (reference sequence). The CDR3 loop is CASSLARDWKGGELFF. The CDR3 DNA reads as TGTGCCAGTAGTCTCGCCCGGGATTGGAAGGGCGGGGAGCTGTTTTTT.

This clone came up once. The chain recombines TRBV7-9 with TRBJ1-2, with 7 bases identical to TRBD1. The CDR3 is 14 residues long. CDR1 and CDR2 from the germline V gene are SEHNR and FQNEAQ (reference sequence). V was clipped by 5 bases and J by 0 bases; unmatched bases: 3. The CDR3 is CASSPDRANYGYTF. The CDR3 DNA reads TGTGCCAGCAGCCCTGACAGGGCTAACTATGGCTACACCTTC. Variable domain in full (rest from reference TRBV7-9 and TRBJ1-2): DTGVSQNPRHKITKRGQNVTFRCDPISEHNRLYWYRQTLGQGPEFLTYFQNEAQLEKSRLLSDRFSAERPKGSFSTLEIQRTEQGDSAMYLCASSPDRANYGYTFGSGTRLTVV.

The rearrangement uses TRBV6-5 and TRBJ2-1; 7 bases map to TRBD1. There are 16 residues in the CDR3. The germline CDR1 and CDR2 sequences are MNHEY and SVGAGI. The V segment lost 2 bases and the J segment 0 bases; nucleotides outside the gene matches: 4. CDR3 in DNA: TGTGCCAGCAGTTACGCTACAGGGGCCTCCTACAATGAGCAGTTCTTC. Translation: CASSYATGASYNEQFF.

V gene TRBV4-2 combines with J gene TRBJ1-3; D remains unclear. The V gene lost 6 bases and the J gene lost 0 bases, with 9 bases spanning the gap. The CDR3 covers 14 residues. Germline CDR1 is LGHNA and CDR2 is YNFKEQ. CDR3 region: CASRNTFSGNTIYF. The CDR3 DNA reads TGTGCCAGCAGAAACACCTTCTCTGGAAACACCATATATTTT.